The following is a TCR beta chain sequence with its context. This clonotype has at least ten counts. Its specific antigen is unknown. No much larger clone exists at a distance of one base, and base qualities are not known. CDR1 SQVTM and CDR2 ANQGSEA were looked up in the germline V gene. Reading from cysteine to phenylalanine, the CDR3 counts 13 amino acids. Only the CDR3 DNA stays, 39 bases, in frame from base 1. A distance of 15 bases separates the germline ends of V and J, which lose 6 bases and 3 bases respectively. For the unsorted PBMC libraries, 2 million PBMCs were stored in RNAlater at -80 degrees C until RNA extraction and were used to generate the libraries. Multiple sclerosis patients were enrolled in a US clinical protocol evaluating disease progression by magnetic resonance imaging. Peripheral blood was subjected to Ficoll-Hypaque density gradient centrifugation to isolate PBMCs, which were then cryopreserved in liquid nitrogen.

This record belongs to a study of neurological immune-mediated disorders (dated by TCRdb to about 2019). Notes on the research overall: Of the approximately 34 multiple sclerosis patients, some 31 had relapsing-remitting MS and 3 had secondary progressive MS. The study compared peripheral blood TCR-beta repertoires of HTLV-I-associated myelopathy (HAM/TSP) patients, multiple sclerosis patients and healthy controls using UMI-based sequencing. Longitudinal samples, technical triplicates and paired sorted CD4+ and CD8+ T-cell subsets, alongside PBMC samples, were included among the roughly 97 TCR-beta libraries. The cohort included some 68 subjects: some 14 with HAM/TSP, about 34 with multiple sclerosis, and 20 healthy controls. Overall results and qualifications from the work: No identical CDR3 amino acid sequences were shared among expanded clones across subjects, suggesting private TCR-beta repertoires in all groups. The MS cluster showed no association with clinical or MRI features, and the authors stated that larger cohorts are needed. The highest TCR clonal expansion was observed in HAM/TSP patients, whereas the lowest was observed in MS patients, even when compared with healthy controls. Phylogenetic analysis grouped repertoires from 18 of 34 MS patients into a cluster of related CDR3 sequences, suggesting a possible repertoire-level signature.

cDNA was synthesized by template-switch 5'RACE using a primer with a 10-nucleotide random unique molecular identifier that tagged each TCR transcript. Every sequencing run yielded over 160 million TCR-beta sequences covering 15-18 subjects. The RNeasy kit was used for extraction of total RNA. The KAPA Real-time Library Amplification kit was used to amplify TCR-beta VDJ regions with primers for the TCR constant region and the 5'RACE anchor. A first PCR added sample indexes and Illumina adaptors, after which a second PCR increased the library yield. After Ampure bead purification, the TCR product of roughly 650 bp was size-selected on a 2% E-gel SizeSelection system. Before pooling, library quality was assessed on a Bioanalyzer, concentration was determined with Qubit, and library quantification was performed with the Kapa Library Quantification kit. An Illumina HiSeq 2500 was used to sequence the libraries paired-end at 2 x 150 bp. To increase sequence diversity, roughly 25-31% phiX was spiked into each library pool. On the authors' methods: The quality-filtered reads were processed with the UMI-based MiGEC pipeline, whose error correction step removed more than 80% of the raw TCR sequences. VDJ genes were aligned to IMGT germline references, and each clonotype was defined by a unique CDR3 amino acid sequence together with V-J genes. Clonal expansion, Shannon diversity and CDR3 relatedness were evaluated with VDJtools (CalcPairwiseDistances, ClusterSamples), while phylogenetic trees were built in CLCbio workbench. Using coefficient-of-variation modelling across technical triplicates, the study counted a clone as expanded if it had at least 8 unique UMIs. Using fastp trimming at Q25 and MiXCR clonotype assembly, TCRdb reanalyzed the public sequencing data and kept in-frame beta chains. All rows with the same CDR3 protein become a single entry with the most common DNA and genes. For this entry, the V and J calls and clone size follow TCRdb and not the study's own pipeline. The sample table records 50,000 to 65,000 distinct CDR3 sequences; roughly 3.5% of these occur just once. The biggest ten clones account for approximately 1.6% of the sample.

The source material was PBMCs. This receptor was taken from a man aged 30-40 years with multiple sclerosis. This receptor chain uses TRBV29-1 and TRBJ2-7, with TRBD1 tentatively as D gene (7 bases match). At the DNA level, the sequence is TGCAGCGTCGGGGGACAGCTGGACTACGAGCAGTACTTC. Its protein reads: CSVGGQLDYEQYF.